The clone carrying this T cell receptor beta chain has more than one count but fewer than ten. TCRdb re-called the RT-PCR reads with MiXCR, one entry per CDR3 protein. The sample lists some 570,000 distinct CDR3 sequences, around 10% seen once, with 11% in the top ten. V shed 1 base, J shed 6 bases, and the junction held 17 bases outside the gene matches. The length of the CDR3 is 18 residues. Germline CDR1 SGHRS, CDR2 YFSETQ. The source of the sample is a study of response to subunit inactivated influenza vaccine. This same sample was also taken into another study, of T cells expressing NK-cell markers. That work contributes: UMI-tagged 5'RACE template switching yielded the TCR beta cDNA. CD3+CD56+NKG2C+, CD3+CD56+NKG2C- and CD3+CD56-NKG2C+ T cells, once sorted, supplied the TCR beta repertoires. Seven sequenced donors out of eight were HCMV-seropositive, one seronegative.

V usage is TRBV5-1 and J usage is TRBJ2-7, with 9 bases matching TRBD2. The sequencing here drew on PBMCs from blood, taken on the day of vaccination. The receptor was isolated from a man in his fifties or sixties who received an inactivated influenza vaccine. For the CDR3, the DNA is TGCGCCAGCAGCTTGTATCGGCTAGCGGGGCAGGAGGCGTCCGAGCAGTACTTC. This codes for CASSLYRLAGQEASEQYF. The full variable domain, in which reference TRBV5-1 and TRBJ2-7 provide the parts outside the CDR3, is KAGVTQTPRYLIKTRGQQVTLSCSPISGHRSVSWYQQTPGQGLQFLFEYFSETQRNKGNFPGRFSGRQFSNSRSEMNVSTLELGDSALYLCASSLYRLAGQEASEQYFGPGTRLTVT.